What follows are 18 T cell receptor beta chains derived from one specimen sequenced in a study of T-cell memory formation after mild COVID-19. TCRdb recomputed calls from the 5' RACE reads with MiXCR, one row per CDR3 protein. Of about half a million distinct CDR3 sequences in the sample, about 20% were seen once. Sequencing was performed on PBMCs or a T cell subset sorted from them (not recorded which). The receptors derive from an adult woman who had mild COVID-19 (a few samples of this study predate the infection). Cell type and time point are not known.

This clonotype came up many times. V is TRBV25-1 and J is TRBJ2-5; D might be TRBD1 or TRBD2, each matching 5 bases. This CDR3 comprises 14 residues. CDR1 and CDR2 (germline): MGHDK, SYGVNS. Trimming left V 4 bases short and J 5 bases short, with 14 bases between. This CDR3 reads CASSAGQKGETQYF. In DNA, the CDR3 is TGTGCCAGCAGTGCGGGGCAAAAAGGGGAGACCCAGTACTTC.

The chain joins TRBV20-1 to TRBJ2-7; either TRBD1 or TRBD2 may supply D (5 bases each). CDR1 and CDR2 from the germline V gene are DFQATT and SNEGSKA (reference sequence). CDR3 size: 15 residues. Trimming left V 2 bases short and J 1 base short, with 15 bases between. The CDR3 here is CSARKDPGPSYEQYF. Here the CDR3 DNA reads TGCAGTGCTAGAAAGGACCCGGGGCCATCCTACGAGCAGTACTTC.

The rearrangement uses TRBV6-2 or TRBV6-3 and TRBJ2-1; D possibly corresponds to TRBD2 (7 bases). Trimming took 2 bases from V and 7 from J, leaving 12 bases between them. Germline-derived CDR1 and CDR2 are MNHEY and SVGEGT. The CDR3 has 14 residues. CDR3 in amino acids: CASSYRGANNEQFF. For the CDR3, the DNA is TGTGCCAGCAGTTACCGGGGGGCAAATAATGAGCAGTTCTTC.

This clonotype was counted ten times or more. The chain joins TRBV7-2 to TRBJ1-6; the D gene is possibly TRBD1 (6 bases). Trimming took off 5 bases at V and 2 bases at J, with 10 bases between the two ends. This CDR3 has 15 amino acids. Looked up from germline, CDR1 is SGHTA and CDR2 is FQGNSA. In DNA form, the CDR3 reads TGTGCCAGCAGCGGACGGGACACCTATAATTCACCCCTCCACTTT. Amino acid sequence: CASSGRDTYNSPLHF.

The gene calls are TRBV5-1 and TRBJ2-5; D is unresolved. The CDR3 is made up of 13 amino acids. The germline gives CDR1 SGHRS, CDR2 YFSETQ. V lost 0 bases, J lost 5 bases, and 8 bases lay in between. The CDR3 nucleotides read TGCGCCAGCAGCTTGGGGGTGTTCGAGACCCAGTACTTC. Its translation is CASSLGVFETQYF. The full variable domain, with the rest looked up from reference TRBV5-1 and TRBJ2-5, is KAGVTQTPRYLIKTRGQQVTLSCSPISGHRSVSWYQQTPGQGLQFLFEYFSETQRNKGNFPGRFSGRQFSNSRSEMNVSTLELGDSALYLCASSLGVFETQYFGPGTRLLVL.

This clonotype was found a few times. This chain uses TRBV6-6 with TRBJ2-5; D remains unclear. CDR1 is MNHNY and CDR2 is SVGAGI in the germline V gene (reference sequence). Deletions cut 0 bases from V and 5 bases from J, with 13 bases between. There are 15 residues in the CDR3. CDR3 sequence: CASSYSTNVRETQYF. The CDR3 DNA follows: TGTGCCAGCAGTTACTCCACCAATGTCAGGGAGACCCAGTACTTC.

V gene TRBV7-2 combines with J gene TRBJ2-1; no clear D. Trimming pared 1 base from V and 4 bases from J, leaving 8 bases between. Germline V lookup: CDR1 SGHTA, CDR2 FQGNSA. The CDR3 extends over 14 amino acids. The CDR3 loop is CASSLELGYNEQFF. CDR3 sequence (DNA): TGTGCCAGCAGCTTAGAACTGGGGTACAATGAGCAGTTCTTC.

CDR3 sequence reads: CASTGEQQYF. In DNA, the CDR3 is TGTGCCAGCACCGGGGAGCAGCAGTATTTT. The V call is TRBV6-5, the J call TRBJ2-3; perhaps TRBD2 as D (5 bases). V lost 7 bases and J lost 11, with 10 bases in between. This CDR3 is 10 amino acids long. Germline assignment: CDR1 MNHEY and CDR2 SVGAGI.

The chain carries TRBV7-2 and TRBJ2-1; D is ambiguous. This CDR3 is built from 14 residues. Germline loops: CDR1 SGHTA, CDR2 FQGNSA. V was shortened by 3 bases and J by 7 bases, with 13 bases between the two germline ends. The CDR3 nucleotides are TGTGCCAGCAGCTTCGGTGGAGCGAGGAATGAGCAGTTCTTC. This sequence encodes CASSFGGARNEQFF.

This clonotype has a handful of counts. The genes are TRBV24-1 and TRBJ2-3, with 7 bases lining up with TRBD1. Trimming cost V 7 bases and J 2 bases; bases outside gene matches: 17. Germline CDR1 and CDR2: KGHDR and SFDVKD. The CDR3 consists of 18 residues. The CDR3 bases are TGTGCCACCAGCCATGGACAGGTCGCTAGCCGTCCCACAGATACGCAGTATTTT. It translates to CATSHGQVASRPTDTQYF.

V gene TRBV14 combines with J gene TRBJ1-1; 10 bases align to TRBD1. CDR1 SGHDN and CDR2 FVKESK come from the germline V gene. There are 17 residues in the CDR3. J gave up 5 bases and V 5 bases, and 14 bases lay outside the gene matches. The CDR3 DNA reads TGTGCCAGCAGCGCGACCCGGGACAGGGGTAGAGGTACTGAAGCTTTCTTT. It codes for CASSATRDRGRGTEAFF.

This clonotype was detected only a few times. The rearrangement links TRBV24-1 to TRBJ2-1; D gene ambiguous. Germline values: CDR1 KGHDR, CDR2 SFDVKD. The V and J ends lost 0 bases and 8 bases respectively, with 4 bases between them. This CDR3 has 12 residues. The CDR3 DNA is TGTGCCACCAGTGATTTGTATCATGAGCAGTTCTTC. As protein: CATSDLYHEQFF.

V is TRBV25-1 and J is TRBJ2-7; D is perhaps TRBD1 or TRBD2 (6 bases each). V dropped 3 bases and J dropped 3 bases, with 15 bases sitting between them. CDR3 size: 15 residues. The V gene's germline CDR1 is MGHDK and CDR2 SYGVNS. CDR3 residues: CASSDGGLLVYEQYF. CDR3 coding DNA: TGTGCCAGCAGTGACGGGGGCCTCCTAGTCTACGAGCAGTACTTC.

The CDR3 here is CASSSGGVLNEQFF. In DNA, the CDR3 is TGTGCCAGCAGCTCCGGTGGGGTTTTAAATGAGCAGTTCTTC. The rearrangement links TRBV5-5 to TRBJ2-1; D gene ambiguous. Per germline, CDR1 SGHKS and CDR2 YYEKEE (reference sequence). With 3 bases removed from V and 7 bases from J, the gap between germline ends came to 14 bases. This CDR3 region has 14 residues.

This clonotype was seen a handful of times. The chain is built from TRBV28 and TRBJ2-5; 8 positions match TRBD2. Germline trimming cut 3 bases from V and 4 bases from J; bases unmatched to any gene: 7. The CDR3 length is 15 residues. Germline V CDR1 and CDR2: MDHEN, SYDVKM. The CDR3 region has the DNA TGTGCCAGCAGTTTCGGCGGACTAGCAGGAGAGACCCAGTACTTC. It codes for CASSFGGLAGETQYF.

This chain uses TRBV4-1 with TRBJ2-2; D is unresolved. Trimming took 0 bases from V and 6 from J, leaving 11 bases between them. The CDR3 spans 15 residues. The germline V gene has CDR1 MGHRA and CDR2 YSYEKL. CDR3: CASSQDSGGAGELFF. The CDR3 DNA follows: TGCGCCAGCAGCCAAGACAGTGGTGGGGCCGGGGAGCTGTTTTTT.

This chain links TRBV27 with TRBJ2-4, with D uncertain. The CDR3 consists of 15 residues. Deletions cut 4 bases from V and 2 bases from J, with 12 bases between. CDR1 and CDR2 from the germline V gene are MNHEY and SMNVEV (reference sequence). The CDR3 bases are TGTGCCAGCAGTTATGCCGGGTTCACCAAAAACATTCAGTACTTC. It yields the protein CASSYAGFTKNIQYF.

The chain combines TRBV7-9 with TRBJ1-1; D is perhaps TRBD1 (5 bases). Trimming left V 7 bases short and J 8 bases short, with 17 bases between. Looked up from germline, CDR1 is SEHNR and CDR2 is FQNEAQ (reference sequence). The CDR3 contains 13 residues. DNA for the CDR3: TGTGCCAGCATCGAACAGGCCCCGGGAGAAGCTTTCTTT. Amino acid sequence: CASIEQAPGEAFF.